The clone carrying this TCR beta chain was counted a few times. Its antigen is currently unknown. Reverse transcription of all isolated RNA meant that expressed TCRB transcripts were sequenced. Libraries were prepared by immunoSEQ multiplex PCR; TCRdb keeps only in-frame clonotypes and omits some of them. This sample has some 150,000 clones, with 40% to 55% found just once. The data derive from a study of beta chain features in type 1 diabetes. Trimming removed 4 bases at V and 1 base at J, with 13 bases between. The CDR3 is made up of 15 amino acids. CDR1 is SNHLY and CDR2 is FYNNEI in the germline V gene. General study results and limits: The cDNA sequencing approach could over-represent high-TCR-expressing cells.

The source material was Tregs from blood. The sequence was collected from a man between 18 and 35 years old in good health. The genes are TRBV2 and TRBJ2-5; D unresolved. CDR3 loop: CASSVFRVAQETQYF. In DNA, the CDR3 is TGTGCCAGCAGTGTCTTTCGGGTAGCCCAAGAGACCCAGTACTTC.